This T cell receptor (beta chain) is drawn from a study of OX40 agonist ivuxolimab in advanced cancers. Study-wide context: Ivuxolimab was an agonistic, fully human IgG2 monoclonal antibody directed against OX40 (CD134), a costimulatory receptor. The paper reports the monotherapy dose-escalation portion (N of about 50 patients) of the phase I ivuxolimab trial. A male proportion of around 80% and a mean age of about 60 years, ranging from about 23 to 90, were recorded for the dose-escalation cohort. Among the approximately 54 dose-escalation patients, approximately 20 had hepatocellular carcinoma, roughly 15 melanoma, 9 renal cell carcinoma and 9 head and neck cancer. Intravenous ivuxolimab was administered to patients every 2 weeks at six dose levels: 0.01, 0.1, 0.3, 1.5, 3 and 10 mg/kg. Prior anti-PD-1, anti-PD-L1 or anti-CTLA-4 therapy was permitted, and approximately 39% of dose-escalation patients had received checkpoint inhibitors. Partial responses occurred in three dose-escalation patients: two with cutaneous melanoma and one with hepatocellular carcinoma. The point of sequencing TCRbeta in the periphery was to test whether ivuxolimab changed TCR sequence diversity and drove clonal T-cell expansion. General conclusions and limits of the study: Low levels of normalized T-cell clonal expansion were also seen in some nonresponding patients. After ivuxolimab, more expanded clones were found on average in CD8+ T cells than in CD4+ T cells. At doses of 0.1 to 3.0 mg/kg, clonal expansion of both CD4+ and CD8+ T cells in blood was seen between baseline and week 6. The antigen specificity of the peripheral T cells that underwent clonal expansion was not determined. In the 0.1-3.0 mg/kg groups, partial responders had among the lowest normalized peripheral clonal expansion, particularly in CD8+ T cells.

Relative to germline, V is missing 5 bases and J is missing 4 bases, with 6 bases of the junction outside any gene match. From the cysteine up to the phenylalanine, the CDR3 has a length of 14 residues. Left in the record is the CDR3 DNA by itself, 42 bases read in frame from the first base. In the germline V gene, CDR1 corresponds to SGHNT and CDR2 to YENEEA. To sequence the TCRbeta CDR3 region, genomic DNA was isolated from the sorted cells. The immunoSEQ Assay was used to sequence the TCRbeta CDR3 regions. Imported from immuneACCESS, the table was reduced by TCRdb to in-frame sequences with V and J called. These copies leave out some clones; in studies compared against another copy, an unresolved V gene accounts for under half, and the cause of the remainder is not known. The sample yields about 60,000 clones; about four fifths were counted once. The leading ten clones occupy 2% to 2.5% of the sample.

As concerns this clone: Its antigen is not yet known. Base qualities are missing; no much larger clone stands one base away.

The trial excluded patients who had a history of autoimmune disease or who were on systemic immunosuppression. Peripheral blood for TCR sequencing was drawn from every dose cohort at baseline, at cycle 4 day 1 and at cycle 7 day 1. The samples were drawn from a first-in-human, open-label, multicenter phase I dose-escalation trial of ivuxolimab. The trial enrolled adults with locally advanced or metastatic head and neck squamous cell, hepatocellular, melanoma or renal cell carcinoma. Before TCR sequencing, CD4+ T cells and CD8+ T cells from peripheral blood were sorted into separate populations. This clonotype was sampled from an adult with an advanced solid tumor such as melanoma, head and neck, liver or kidney cancer. The input for sequencing was CD4+ or CD8+ T cells sorted from blood, taken in a trial of the OX40 agonist ivuxolimab. The chain employs TRBV11-3 and TRBJ2-5, and 8 junction bases match TRBD2. CDR3 reads: CASSPGRVRETQYF. The DNA sequence is given as TGTGCCAGCAGCCCCGGGAGGGTGAGAGAGACCCAGTACTTC.